Presented here are 26 T cell receptor beta chains from one specimen sequenced in a study of blood T cell repertoires in COVID-19. Produced via immunoSEQ multiplex PCR; TCRdb's table is partial and in-frame only. The table shows about 77,000 clones, with 88% occurring only once. Sequencing was carried out using peripheral blood. Source of these receptors: a woman older than 75 with acute or convalescent COVID-19.

This sequence joins TRBV7-2 and TRBJ2-2; 11 bases are a match to TRBD2. V was pared by 4 bases and J by 1 base, with 5 bases of the junction left unmatched. Germline values: CDR1 SGHTA, CDR2 FQGNSA. The CDR3 covers 17 residues. DNA for the CDR3: TGTGCCAGCAGCTACATTACTAGCGGGGGGAACACCGGGGAGCTGTTTTTT. Amino acids: CASSYITSGGNTGELFF.

V usage is TRBV6-5 and J usage is TRBJ1-5; 7 nucleotides agree with TRBD1. CDR1 and CDR2 (germline): MNHEY, SVGAGI. The CDR3 has 15 amino acids. With 6 bases clipped from V and 7 bases from J, the junction kept 12 bases outside the gene matches. CDR3 protein: CASRQAFTGAQPQHF. DNA of the CDR3: TGTGCCAGCAGGCAAGCCTTTACAGGGGCCCAGCCCCAGCATTTT.

The chain is built from TRBV30 and TRBJ1-3, with D tentatively TRBD1 (5 bases). In germline, CDR1 is GTSNPN, CDR2 SVGIG (reference sequence). The CDR3 consists of 16 residues. With 3 bases removed from V and 0 bases from J, the gap between germline ends came to 15 bases. The CDR3 sequence is CAWSLGGVSSGNTIYF. CDR3 DNA sequence: TGTGCCTGGAGCCTTGGGGGGGTGAGCTCTGGAAACACCATATATTTT. The full variable domain, its missing parts supplied by reference TRBV30 and TRBJ1-3, is SQTIHQWPATLVQPVGSPLSLECTVEGTSNPNLYWYRQAAGRGLQLLFYSVGIGQISSEVPQNLSASRPQDRQFILSSKKLLLSDSGFYLCAWSLGGVSSGNTIYFGEGSWLTVV.

The CDR3 bases are TGTGCCAGCAGGAGTGGACTAGCGGGAGTGGGAGCCAAAAACATTCAGTACTTC. Translating gives CASRSGLAGVGAKNIQYF. The chain joins TRBV6-4 to TRBJ2-4; 13 bases are a match to TRBD2. The germline gives CDR1 MRHNA, CDR2 SNTAGT. J gave up 0 bases and V 6 bases, and 8 bases lay outside the gene matches. This CDR3 spans 18 amino acids.

This clone was recorded once. The gene calls are TRBV19 and TRBJ2-5; TRBD1 is a possible D gene (6 bases). The CDR3 runs to 15 residues. V was pared by 5 bases and J by 7 bases, with 20 bases between. CDR1 and CDR2 from the germline V gene are LNHDA and SQIVND (reference sequence). The CDR3 DNA follows: TGTGCCAGTAGTGCAGGGGCTCCCGGTGTAGGGACCCAGTACTTC. This translates into CASSAGAPGVGTQYF.

V gene TRBV3-1 (or the pseudogene TRBV3-2) combines with J gene TRBJ1-2; TRBD1 is a possible D gene (6 bases). The V and J ends lost 4 bases and 8 bases respectively, with 14 bases between them. The CDR3 is 13 amino acids. The V gene's germline CDR1 is LGHDT and CDR2 YNNKEL (reference sequence). In DNA form, the CDR3 reads TGTGCCAGCAGCCGGGGGGGCATGAGCGGCTACACCTTC. This sequence encodes CASSRGGMSGYTF.

The V call is TRBV5-5, the J call TRBJ2-1, with D uncertain. The germline V and J ends were trimmed by 2 bases and 9 bases, with 9 bases remaining between them. The CDR3 length is 12 residues. Looked up from germline, CDR1 is SGHKS and CDR2 is YYEKEE (reference sequence). CDR3 sequence: CASSLSLLEQFF. CDR3 nucleotides: TGTGCCAGCAGCTTATCCCTCCTTGAGCAGTTCTTC.

The chain links TRBV3-1 (or the pseudogene TRBV3-2) to TRBJ2-7; TRBD2 aligns across 16 bases. The J segment lost 3 bases and the V segment lost 4 bases, leaving 6 bases of the junction unmatched. Germline V lookup: CDR1 LGHDT, CDR2 YNNKEL (reference sequence). The CDR3 spans 17 residues. DNA for the CDR3: TGTGCCAGCAGCCCGGGACTAGCGGGAGGGGGGATCTACGAGCAGTACTTC. Encoded protein: CASSPGLAGGGIYEQYF.

V usage is TRBV2 and J usage is TRBJ2-3, with 10 bases that match TRBD2. With 4 bases clipped from V and 9 bases from J, the junction kept 7 bases outside the gene matches. Germline-derived CDR1 and CDR2 are SNHLY and FYNNEI. The length of the CDR3 is 14 residues. CDR3 bases: TGTGCCAGCAGTGGCCTAGCGGGAGCTGGAACGCAGTATTTT. It translates to CASSGLAGAGTQYF.

The rearrangement links TRBV3-1 (or the pseudogene TRBV3-2) to TRBJ1-1; perhaps TRBD1 as D (6 bases). V lost 11 bases and J lost 0, with 13 bases in between. CDR1 is LGHDT, CDR2 YNNKEL, per germline (reference sequence). This CDR3 comprises 13 residues. The CDR3, as DNA: TGTGCCTGGGGGGGACAATTGAACACTGAAGCTTTCTTT. Protein: CAWGGQLNTEAFF.

The chain carries TRBV21-1 and TRBJ1-5; the DNA was not used to check the table's D call, TRBD1. TRBV21-1 is tagged as a pseudogene. CDR3 size: 15 residues. Here the CDR3 DNA reads TGTGCCAGCATCGATCTGACAGAAAACAATCAGCCCCAGCATTTT. It codes for CASIDLTENNQPQHF.

V gene TRBV7-8 combines with J gene TRBJ2-7; possible D gene TRBD2, 6 bases. Germline V gives CDR1 SGHVS, CDR2 FQNEAQ. With 2 bases removed from V and 1 base from J, the gap between germline ends came to 12 bases. This CDR3 region has 15 residues. The CDR3 DNA sequence: TGTGCCAGCAGCTTAATGGGACGGGGGTCCTACGAGCAGTACTTC. This codes for CASSLMGRGSYEQYF.

This sequence joins TRBV11-2 and TRBJ2-7; TRBD1 aligns across 7 bases. The CDR3 covers 15 residues. Trimming removed 1 base from V and 0 bases from J; junction bases left unmatched: 3. The germline gives CDR1 SGHAT, CDR2 FQNNGV. CDR3 protein: CASSLATGPSYEQYF. The DNA for the CDR3 is TGTGCCAGCAGCTTAGCGACAGGGCCCTCCTACGAGCAGTACTTC.

The chain employs TRBV6-5 and TRBJ2-2; 8 bases fit TRBD1. V lost 6 bases to trimming and J lost 4 bases; unmatched junction nucleotides: 7. CDR1 is MNHEY, CDR2 SVGAGI, per germline. This CDR3 has 15 amino acids. CDR3 region: CASSFRTGFTGELFF. The CDR3, as DNA: TGTGCCAGCAGCTTTAGGACAGGGTTCACCGGGGAGCTGTTTTTT.

The chain has TRBV27 and TRBJ2-7, with a tentative D call TRBD1 (6 bases). CDR1 is MNHEY and CDR2 is SMNVEV in the germline V gene (reference sequence). The CDR3 length is 15 residues. The V and J ends lost 0 bases and 3 bases respectively, with 12 bases between them. The CDR3 region has the DNA TGTGCCAGCAGTTTATCTCCCGGGACAATCTACGAGCAGTACTTC. Translated: CASSLSPGTIYEQYF.

This clone was recorded once. This rearrangement joins TRBV28 to TRBJ2-7, with 9 bases that match TRBD2. Germline V gene sequence: CDR1 MDHEN, CDR2 SYDVKM. With 4 bases clipped from V and 1 base from J, the junction kept 5 bases outside the gene matches. CDR3 length: 15 amino acids. The CDR3 DNA reads as TGTGCCAGCAGTTCCCGGAGCGGGAGGTCCTACGAGCAGTACTTC. It codes for CASSSRSGRSYEQYF. Full variable domain (outside the CDR3, taken from reference TRBV28 and TRBJ2-7): DVKVTQSSRYLVKRTGEKVFLECVQDMDHENMFWYRQDPGLGLRLIYFSYDVKMKEKGDIPEGYSVSREKKERFSLILESASTNQTSMYLCASSSRSGRSYEQYFGPGTRLTVT.

This clone appeared a single time. The chain has TRBV6-4 and TRBJ2-3; 7 bases align to TRBD1. After removal of 5 bases from V and 10 bases from J, the junction contained 6 bases not matched to a gene. This CDR3 has 12 residues. CDR1 is MRHNA and CDR2 is SNTAGT in the germline V gene. DNA for the CDR3: TGTGCCAGCAGTATCTGGGGACAGCCGCAGTATTTT. The encoded protein is CASSIWGQPQYF.

The V call is TRBV30, the J call TRBJ2-2, with 7 nucleotides matching TRBD1. The J segment lost 3 bases and the V segment lost 6 bases, leaving 1 base of the junction unmatched. The CDR3 has 12 amino acids. Per germline, CDR1 GTSNPN and CDR2 SVGIG (reference sequence). CDR3 in amino acids: CACDRDTGELFF. The CDR3 DNA is TGTGCCTGTGACAGGGACACCGGGGAGCTGTTTTTT.

This chain joins TRBV30 and TRBJ2-6; D may be TRBD1 (5 bases). V lost 0 bases to trimming and J lost 1 base, with 7 bases between them. The CDR3 sequence is 15 residues long. Germline assignment: CDR1 GTSNPN and CDR2 SVGIG (reference sequence). The chain's CDR3 is CAWSVRTSGANVLTF. The CDR3 DNA sequence: TGTGCCTGGAGTGTCCGGACATCTGGGGCCAACGTCCTGACTTTC. Complete variable domain (other parts from reference TRBV30 and TRBJ2-6): SQTIHQWPATLVQPVGSPLSLECTVEGTSNPNLYWYRQAAGRGLQLLFYSVGIGQISSEVPQNLSASRPQDRQFILSSKKLLLSDSGFYLCAWSVRTSGANVLTFGAGSRLTVL.

The chain links TRBV5-4 to TRBJ2-3; 7 bases fit TRBD1. The germline V gene encodes CDR1 SGHNT and CDR2 YYREEE (reference sequence). With V trimmed by 2 bases and J by 1 base, 4 bases remained unmatched. CDR3 length equals 15 residues. The CDR3 DNA is TGTGCCAGCAGCTTCCCCGGGACAGGCACAGATACGCAGTATTTT. Translated, it gives CASSFPGTGTDTQYF.

The V and J genes are TRBV27 and TRBJ2-7; a possible D gene is TRBD2 (5 bases). V was cut by 6 bases and J by 4 bases, with 13 bases left in between. Germline loops: CDR1 MNHEY, CDR2 SMNVEV (reference sequence). This CDR3 region has 13 residues. As DNA, the CDR3 is TGTGCCAGCAGACTAGGTCCTAAATACGAGCAGTACTTC. Translating gives CASRLGPKYEQYF.

This clone was seen a handful of times. In DNA, the CDR3 is TGTGCCAGCAGCTTGGTTTCCAGGGCATCTGAAGCTTTCTTT. Protein product: CASSLVSRASEAFF. This rearrangement joins TRBV5-6 to TRBJ1-1; D possibly corresponds to TRBD1 (5 bases). Germline CDR1 and CDR2: SGHDT and YYEEEE. The CDR3 covers 14 residues. V lost 0 bases and J 6 bases, leaving 12 bases between the germline ends. Full variable domain (rest looked up from reference TRBV5-6 and TRBJ1-1): DAGVTQSPTHLIKTRGQQVTLRCSPKSGHDTVSWYQQALGQGPQFIFQYYEEEERQRGNFPDRFSGHQFPNYSSELNVNALLLGDSALYLCASSLVSRASEAFFGQGTRLTVV.

The chain couples TRBV11-3 to TRBJ2-5; TRBD1 is a possible D gene (5 bases). The germline CDR1 and CDR2 sequences are SGHNT and YENEEA. The germline V and J ends were trimmed by 5 bases and 5 bases, with 9 bases remaining between them. CDR3 length equals 12 residues. CDR3 loop: CASSGARETQYF. CDR3 DNA: TGTGCCAGCAGCGGGGCCCGGGAGACCCAGTACTTC.

V is TRBV5-1 and J is TRBJ1-4, with TRBD1 matching 8 bases. The CDR3 totals 13 residues. Per the germline V gene, CDR1 is SGHRS and CDR2 is YFSETQ. V trimming: 5 bases; J trimming: 7 bases; junction bases outside the gene matches: 4. The CDR3 region is CASRDRAAEKLFF. Written as DNA, the CDR3 is TGCGCCAGCAGGGACAGGGCTGCTGAAAAACTGTTTTTT.

This clone has more than one count but fewer than ten. The V call is TRBV27, the J call TRBJ2-1, with D possibly being TRBD2 (6 bases). V lost 5 bases and J lost 12, with 17 bases in between. In germline, CDR1 is MNHEY, CDR2 SMNVEV (reference sequence). The length of the CDR3 is 13 residues. This chain's CDR3 is CASSTLRLGGQFF. For the CDR3, the DNA is TGTGCCAGCAGTACCCTCCGCCTCGGGGGGCAGTTCTTC.

This chain uses TRBV24-1 with TRBJ2-3, with D possibly being TRBD2 (7 bases). Germline loops: CDR1 KGHDR, CDR2 SFDVKD. The germline V and J ends were trimmed by 4 bases and 1 base, with 14 bases remaining between them. The CDR3 contains 16 residues. CDR3 sequence: CATSDPRGGRTDTQYF. DNA of the CDR3: TGTGCCACCAGTGACCCAAGGGGGGGGCGCACAGATACGCAGTATTTT.